This T cell receptor beta chain originates from a study of identical twins. Findings and limits, study-wide: The study found weaker excess twin sharing in beta out-of-frame sequences. For cord blood, abundant beta clonotypes had fewer insertions, unlike memory repertoires, which showed none.

The donors were all healthy and Caucasian. V lost 1 base and J 3 bases, leaving 7 bases between the germline ends. The CDR3 is made up of 13 amino acids. This clonotype was detected many times. Its antigen is not identified. Template switching created a universal primer site, and the cDNA included unique molecular identifiers. TCRdb independently ran MiXCR on the 5' RACE reads; one entry per CDR3 protein. The data hold 1,800,000 or so distinct CDR3 sequences, with about 32% observed a single time. Sequencing input: cord blood. The clonotype was recovered from a newborn girl in good health. This chain joins TRBV12-3 or TRBV12-4 and TRBJ2-7; D possibly corresponds to TRBD2 (5 bases). The CDR3 sequence is CASSLGRIYEQYF. CDR3 nucleotide sequence: TGTGCCAGCAGTTTAGGGAGGATCTACGAGCAGTACTTC.